This TCR beta chain emerged from a study of PD-1 blockade in mismatch repair-deficient tumors. In the study overall: Patients had approximately 11 mismatch repair-deficient cancer types and were previously treated and progressing.

Sequencing used immunoSEQ multiplex PCR; TCRdb keeps in-frame clones, though not all of them. The sample lists over 100,000 clones, 60% to 85% occurring once. Study-wide results and caveats: Tumor-resident clones, often absent from pretreatment blood, expanded after pembrolizumab and then contracted.

CDR3 size: 13 residues. The germline gives CDR1 SGHAT, CDR2 FQDESV (reference sequence). Trimming took 3 bases from V and 3 from J, leaving 9 bases between them. All patients were mismatch repair deficient, assessed by either PCR or immunohistochemistry. TCRs were sequenced from a few patients responding to pembrolizumab. Remarks on this clone: What it binds is unknown.

The sample was peripheral blood, taken more than 58 weeks after starting pembrolizumab. The chain combines TRBV11-1 with TRBJ2-7; D gene uncertain. The clonotype comes from an adult with mismatch repair-deficient cancer. CDR3 sequence reads: CASSFGYIYEQYF. The CDR3 DNA is TGTGCCAGCAGCTTCGGTTACATCTACGAGCAGTACTTC.